The T cell receptor (beta chain) under discussion was sequenced for a study of T cells in Graves' hyperthyroidism and ophthalmopathy. Amplification of TCR beta CDR3 regions used RNA as the template. When the TCR CDR3 underwent first-round RT-PCR, the HTBI primer set was used. TCRdb re-called the multiplex PCR reads with MiXCR, one entry per CDR3 protein. The profile shows fewer than 550,000 distinct CDR3 sequences, approximately 15% of them singletons. J was trimmed by 6 bases and V by 2 bases; bases with no gene match: 1. The CDR3 has 14 amino acids. Germline V lookup: CDR1 SGHVS, CDR2 FNYEAQ. The sequencing sample was made of blood. The source of this sequence is a woman aged 18-30 years with Graves' hyperthyroidism. This chain links TRBV7-6 with TRBJ2-1, with TRBD1 matching 10 bases. The CDR3 loop is CASSLRTGGNEQFF. CDR3 bases: TGTGCCAGCAGCTTAAGGACAGGGGGCAATGAGCAGTTCTTC.